This is a list of T cell receptor beta chains from one sample in a study of blood T cells in healthy people across ages. TCRdb recomputed calls from the 5' RACE reads with MiXCR, one row per CDR3 protein. The sample lists 650,000 to 700,000 distinct CDR3 sequences, roughly half occurring once. The sample comprised blood. The receptors were sampled from a woman of 80 years or more in good health. Each CDR3 is given without its conserved first and last residue. The order of the fields is V gene, CDR3 protein.

v_gene: TRBV20-1; CDR3aa: SALASGRLSSSYNEQF
v_gene: TRBV3-1; CDR3aa: ASSQNIGGPGPNTEAF
v_gene: TRBV12-3/TRBV12-4; CDR3aa: ASSLGAGFSGGYT
v_gene: TRBV2; CDR3aa: ASSRQGEFNSPLH
v_gene: TRBV20-1; CDR3aa: SAPLDVDNEQF
v_gene: TRBV6-6; CDR3aa: ASNFGTEYGYT
v_gene: TRBV3-1; CDR3aa: ASSHRDGYT
v_gene: TRBV20-1; CDR3aa: SARGLSDYEQY
v_gene: TRBV10-3; CDR3aa: AITGGLDSPLH
v_gene: TRBV18; CDR3aa: ASSPPRGDTQY
v_gene: TRBV12-3/TRBV12-4; CDR3aa: ASSWRGGSYEQY
v_gene: TRBV28; CDR3aa: ASSPLGGVPTYEQY
v_gene: TRBV12-3/TRBV12-4; CDR3aa: AGSLDRENSYEQY
v_gene: TRBV10-3; CDR3aa: AISESRGGYTDTQY
v_gene: TRBV28; CDR3aa: ASSTSSGYIYEQY
v_gene: TRBV3-1; CDR3aa: ASSQGSRRVDEQY
v_gene: TRBV29-1; CDR3aa: SVRAVTLNEQF